The clone carrying this T cell receptor (beta chain) was seen more than once but under ten times. What it binds is unknown. Sample-barcoded 5' priming and a J-beta primer mix drove a second PCR of roughly 6 to 12 cycles. Each cDNA molecule was tagged by a template-switch adaptor with 12 random nucleotides. TCRdb ran MiXCR on the 5' RACE reads and lists one entry per CDR3 protein. The sample holds about 690,000 distinct CDR3 sequences; roughly 41% are singletons and the top ten take about 32%. This specimen comes from a study of blood T cells in healthy people across ages. Study findings and constraints: No one knew whether donors had CMV, which possibly confounded expanded clonotype changes. In long-lived donors, naive CD4+ cell counts and diversity exceeded those of aged donors. The study found TCR beta diversity correlated strongly with naive T cell percentage.

This CDR3 is 13 amino acids long. Per the germline V gene, CDR1 is LGHNA and CDR2 is YSLEER. The V gene lost 3 bases and the J gene lost 4 bases, with 9 bases spanning the gap. The sequence derives from a man older than 75 in good health. The sequenced material came from blood. The chain links TRBV4-3 to TRBJ1-2; the D is unclear. The CDR3 DNA reads as TGCGCCAGCAGCCAGGACTCGCGCTATGGCTACACCTTC. Translated, it gives CASSQDSRYGYTF.